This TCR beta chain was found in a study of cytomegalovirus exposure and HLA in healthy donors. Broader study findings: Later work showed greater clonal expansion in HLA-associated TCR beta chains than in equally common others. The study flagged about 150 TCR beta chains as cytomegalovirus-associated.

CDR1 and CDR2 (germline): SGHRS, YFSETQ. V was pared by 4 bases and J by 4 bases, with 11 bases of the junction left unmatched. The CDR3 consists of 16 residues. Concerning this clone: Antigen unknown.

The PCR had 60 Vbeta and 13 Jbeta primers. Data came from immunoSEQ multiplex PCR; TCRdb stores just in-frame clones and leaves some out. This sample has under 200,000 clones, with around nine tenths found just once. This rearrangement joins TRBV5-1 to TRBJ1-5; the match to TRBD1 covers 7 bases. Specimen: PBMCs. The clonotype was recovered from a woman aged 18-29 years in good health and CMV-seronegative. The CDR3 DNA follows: TGCGCCAGCAGCCGTCCGACAGGGAATAGTAATCAGCCCCAGCATTTT. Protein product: CASSRPTGNSNQPQHF.